The rows below give T cell receptor beta chains drawn from one sample of a study of blood T cell repertoires in COVID-19. The method was immunoSEQ multiplex PCR; TCRdb's version includes in-frame clones alone and lacks a portion of them. The table includes roughly 58,000 clones, roughly 70% detected once. The sequenced sample was PBMCs or T cells enriched from blood (not recorded which). These receptors were obtained from a woman aged 55 to 70 who had been exposed to COVID-19. CDR3s include the opening cysteine and the closing phenylalanine or tryptophan. The order of the fields is CDR3 protein, J gene, V gene.

CASSLGIGGVGAEAFF	TRBJ1-1	TRBV5-1
CASSAFLTGVGEAFF	TRBJ1-1	TRBV28
CASSHRGPPLHF	TRBJ1-6	TRBV11-2
CAWSVGATATNEKLFF	TRBJ1-4	TRBV30
CASSQVGGQADGYTF	TRBJ1-2	TRBV4-2
CASIKSGANEQFF	TRBJ2-1	TRBV7-9
CASRTQGIGNPEAFF	TRBJ1-1	TRBV4-1
CASTRVDRVNTEAFF	TRBJ1-1	TRBV19
CASKSGTAMSPYGYTF	TRBJ1-2	TRBV28
CASSQGLYGYTF	TRBJ1-2	TRBV4-3
CASSPRTPTEAFF	TRBJ1-1	TRBV3-1/TRBV3-2
CSASSPSGSTDTQYF	TRBJ2-3	TRBV20-1
CASRAGGQNSPLHF	TRBJ1-6	TRBV6-5
CASSYTSNNSPLHF	TRBJ1-6	TRBV6-2/TRBV6-3
CASSLAGGGRETQYF	TRBJ2-5	TRBV5-1
CASSQDRPNTEAFF	TRBJ1-1	TRBV3-1/TRBV3-2
CASSVAGGGTNEQFF	TRBJ2-1	TRBV2
CASSDDKSRRNQYF	TRBJ2-5	TRBV2
CASSVAGGIGNTIYF	TRBJ1-3	TRBV9
CSVESGDTQYF	TRBJ2-3	TRBV29-1
CASSLGGDGLSPLHF	TRBJ1-6	TRBV27
CASSPTGGRYNEQFF	TRBJ2-1	TRBV14
CASSVFLGGAYNEQFF	TRBJ2-1	TRBV6-4
CASSATGSRGYTF	TRBJ1-2	TRBV28
CASSESIFEDTIYF	TRBJ1-3	TRBV2